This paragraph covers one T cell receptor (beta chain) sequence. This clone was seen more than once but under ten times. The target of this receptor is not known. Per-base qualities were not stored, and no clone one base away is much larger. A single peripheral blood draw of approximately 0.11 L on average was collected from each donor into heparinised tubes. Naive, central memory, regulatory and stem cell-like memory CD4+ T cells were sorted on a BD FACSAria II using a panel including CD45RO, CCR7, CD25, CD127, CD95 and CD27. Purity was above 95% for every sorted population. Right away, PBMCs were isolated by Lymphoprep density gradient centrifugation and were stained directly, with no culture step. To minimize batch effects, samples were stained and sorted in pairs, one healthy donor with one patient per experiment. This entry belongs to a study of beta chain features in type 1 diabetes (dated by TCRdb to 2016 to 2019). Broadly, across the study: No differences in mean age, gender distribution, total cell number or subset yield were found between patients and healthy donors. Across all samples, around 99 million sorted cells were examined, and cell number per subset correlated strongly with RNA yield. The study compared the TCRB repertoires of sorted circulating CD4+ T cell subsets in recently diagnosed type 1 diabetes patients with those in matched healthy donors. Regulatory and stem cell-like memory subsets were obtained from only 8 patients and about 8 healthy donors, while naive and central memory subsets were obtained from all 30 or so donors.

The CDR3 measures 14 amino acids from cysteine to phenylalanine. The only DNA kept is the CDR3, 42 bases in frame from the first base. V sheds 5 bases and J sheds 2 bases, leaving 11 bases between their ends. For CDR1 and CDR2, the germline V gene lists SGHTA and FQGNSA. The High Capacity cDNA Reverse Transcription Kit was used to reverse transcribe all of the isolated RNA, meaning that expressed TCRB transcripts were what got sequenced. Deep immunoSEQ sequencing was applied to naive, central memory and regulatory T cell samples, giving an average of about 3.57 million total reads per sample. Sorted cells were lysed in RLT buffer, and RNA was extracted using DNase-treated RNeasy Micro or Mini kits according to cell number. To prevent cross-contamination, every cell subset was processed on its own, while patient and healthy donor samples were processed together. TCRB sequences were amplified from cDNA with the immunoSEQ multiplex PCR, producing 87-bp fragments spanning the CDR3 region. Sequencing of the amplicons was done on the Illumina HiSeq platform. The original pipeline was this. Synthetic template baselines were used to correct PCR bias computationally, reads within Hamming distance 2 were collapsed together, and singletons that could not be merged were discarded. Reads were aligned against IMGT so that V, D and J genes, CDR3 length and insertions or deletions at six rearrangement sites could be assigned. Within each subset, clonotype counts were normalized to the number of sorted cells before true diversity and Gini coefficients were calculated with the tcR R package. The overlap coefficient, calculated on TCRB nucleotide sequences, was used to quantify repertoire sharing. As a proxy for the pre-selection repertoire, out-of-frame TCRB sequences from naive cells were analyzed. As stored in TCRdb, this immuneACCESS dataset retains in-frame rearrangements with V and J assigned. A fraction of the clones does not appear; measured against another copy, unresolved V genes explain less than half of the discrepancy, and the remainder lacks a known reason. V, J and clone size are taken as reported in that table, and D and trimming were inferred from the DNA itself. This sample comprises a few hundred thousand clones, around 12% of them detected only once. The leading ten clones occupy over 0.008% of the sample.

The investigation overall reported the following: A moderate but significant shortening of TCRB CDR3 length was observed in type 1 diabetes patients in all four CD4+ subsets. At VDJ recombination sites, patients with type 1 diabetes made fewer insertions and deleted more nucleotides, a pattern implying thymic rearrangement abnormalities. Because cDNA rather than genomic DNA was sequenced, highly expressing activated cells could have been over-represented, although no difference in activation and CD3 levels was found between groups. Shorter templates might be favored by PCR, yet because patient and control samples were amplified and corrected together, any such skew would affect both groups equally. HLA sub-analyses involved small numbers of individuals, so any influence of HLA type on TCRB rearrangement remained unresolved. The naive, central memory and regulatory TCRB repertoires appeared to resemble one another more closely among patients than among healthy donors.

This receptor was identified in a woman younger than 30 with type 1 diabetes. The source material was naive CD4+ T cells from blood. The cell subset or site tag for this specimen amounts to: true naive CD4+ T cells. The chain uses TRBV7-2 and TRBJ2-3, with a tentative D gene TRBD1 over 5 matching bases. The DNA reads TGTGCCAGCAGCCCCCGACAGAACACAGATACGCAGTATTTT. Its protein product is CASSPRQNTDTQYF.